These 2 T cell receptor beta chains came from one sample sequenced in a study of blood T cell repertoires in COVID-19. TCRdb's copy holds only in-frame clones and misses some; the assay was immunoSEQ multiplex PCR. The sample has about 98,000 clones, roughly 80% seen once. The specimen was peripheral blood. The receptors originated from a woman older than 75 with acute or convalescent COVID-19.

This chain links TRBV5-8 with TRBJ2-2; 9 bases agree with TRBD1. In germline, CDR1 is SGHTS, CDR2 YDEGEE. The V segment lost 4 bases and the J segment 4 bases; nucleotides outside the gene matches: 5. The CDR3 sequence is 15 residues long. In nucleotides, the CDR3 is TGTGCCAGCAGCCTTCGGACAGGGGTCACCGGGGAGCTGTTTTTT. It translates to CASSLRTGVTGELFF.

The chain couples TRBV2 to TRBJ2-3; 8 bases are shared with TRBD2. CDR1 SNHLY and CDR2 FYNNEI come from the germline V gene. CDR3 length: 17 residues. Trimming took 6 bases from V and 2 from J; bases not matched to a gene: 13. CDR3: CASRANSAGVSTDTQYF. The CDR3 DNA reads TGTGCCAGCAGAGCCAACTCAGCGGGGGTTTCCACAGATACGCAGTATTTT.